The 17 T cell receptor beta chains presented below share a single source sample, sequenced in a study of cytomegalovirus exposure and HLA in healthy donors. Researchers ran the PCR with 60 Vbeta and 13 Jbeta primers. Clones were sequenced by immunoSEQ multiplex PCR, and TCRdb holds only the in-frame ones, with some missing. This sample carries roughly 86,000 clones, around 69% of them seen once, and the ten largest clones take under 5%. The sample taken for sequencing was PBMCs. The receptors stem from a man aged 25 to 40 in good health and CMV-seronegative.

The V and J genes are TRBV7-9 and TRBJ1-1, with unresolved D. V was trimmed by 6 bases and J by 6 bases, leaving 23 bases between them. The CDR3 sequence is 16 residues long. Germline V gene data show CDR1 as SEHNR and CDR2 as FQNEAQ (reference sequence). In DNA form, the CDR3 reads TGTGCCAGCAGAAATCAGGCGCAGGCCTCAAGCCCTGAAGCTTTCTTT. Amino acids: CASRNQAQASSPEAFF. Full variable domain (remainder filled in from reference TRBV7-9 and TRBJ1-1): DTGVSQNPRHKITKRGQNVTFRCDPISEHNRLYWYRQTLGQGPEFLTYFQNEAQLEKSRLLSDRFSAERPKGSFSTLEIQRTEQGDSAMYLCASRNQAQASSPEAFFGQGTRLTVV.

The V gene is TRBV6-5, the J gene TRBJ1-2, with 7 positions matching TRBD1. The germline CDR1 and CDR2 sequences are MNHEY and SVGAGI. Germline trimming cut 6 bases from V and 12 bases from J; bases unmatched to any gene: 13. The CDR3 has 13 amino acids. CDR3 residues: CASSSNPGQLDTF. In DNA form, the CDR3 reads TGTGCCAGCAGCTCCAACCCGGGACAGCTAGACACCTTC.

The rearrangement joins TRBV5-1 to TRBJ2-1; 9 nucleotides match TRBD1. V shed 0 bases and J 9 bases; nucleotides not matched to a gene: 10. This CDR3 comprises 16 residues. CDR1 is SGHRS, CDR2 YFSETQ, per germline. For the CDR3, the DNA is TGCGCCAGCAGCTTGGCTCGGACAGGGGATAATGGTGAGCAGTTCTTC. Translation: CASSLARTGDNGEQFF. The full variable domain, its missing parts supplied by reference TRBV5-1 and TRBJ2-1, is KAGVTQTPRYLIKTRGQQVTLSCSPISGHRSVSWYQQTPGQGLQFLFEYFSETQRNKGNFPGRFSGRQFSNSRSEMNVSTLELGDSALYLCASSLARTGDNGEQFFGPGTRLTVL.

The genes are TRBV7-8 and TRBJ1-5; D is unresolved. The germline V and J ends were trimmed by 1 base and 7 bases, with 17 bases remaining between them. CDR1 SGHVS and CDR2 FQNEAQ come from the germline V gene. The CDR3 consists of 16 residues. The chain's CDR3 is CASSLVVMEGRQPQHF. In DNA, the CDR3 is TGTGCCAGCAGCTTAGTAGTTATGGAGGGAAGACAGCCCCAGCATTTT.

The chain has TRBV29-1 and TRBJ1-6, with 9 nucleotides matching TRBD1. V shed 3 bases and J 7 bases; nucleotides not matched to a gene: 4. CDR3 size: 14 residues. The germline CDR1 and CDR2 sequences are SQVTM and ANQGSEA. The CDR3 region has the DNA TGCAGCGTTGACCGGGACAGGGTGAATTCACCCCTCCACTTT. Protein product: CSVDRDRVNSPLHF.

This sequence joins TRBV5-1 and TRBJ2-3; 9 bases fit TRBD2. Looked up from germline, CDR1 is SGHRS and CDR2 is YFSETQ. The CDR3 sequence is 15 residues long. Trimming removed 4 bases from V and 6 bases from J; junction bases left unmatched: 9. CDR3 sequence: CASSGRLAARDTQYF. The CDR3 nucleotides read TGCGCCAGCAGCGGGAGACTAGCGGCAAGGGATACGCAGTATTTT.

The chain carries TRBV19 and TRBJ1-5, with unresolved D. Looked up from germline, CDR1 is LNHDA and CDR2 is SQIVND (reference sequence). There are 16 residues in the CDR3. The V gene lost 0 bases and the J gene lost 1 base, with 10 bases spanning the gap. CDR3 residues: CASSIDPLRSNQPQHF. The CDR3 nucleotides read TGTGCCAGTAGTATAGACCCCCTCCGGAGCAATCAGCCCCAGCATTTT.

The chain carries TRBV19 and TRBJ1-1, with D hard to call. CDR3 length: 14 amino acids. V lost 3 bases and J 3 bases, leaving 11 bases between the germline ends. Germline V gives CDR1 LNHDA, CDR2 SQIVND (reference sequence). CDR3 bases: TGTGCCAGTAGTATGACACGGCAACACACTGAAGCTTTCTTT. Amino acid sequence: CASSMTRQHTEAFF.

The V gene is TRBV19, the J gene TRBJ1-2, with unresolved D. The length of the CDR3 is 15 residues. Germline V lookup: CDR1 LNHDA, CDR2 SQIVND (reference sequence). V lost 2 bases and J lost 0, with 10 bases in between. The CDR3 loop reads CASSIKGGPNYGYTF. Written as DNA, the CDR3 is TGTGCCAGTAGTATAAAGGGAGGCCCTAACTATGGCTACACCTTC.

The V and J genes are TRBV11-2 and TRBJ1-3; 7 positions match TRBD1. In germline, CDR1 is SGHAT, CDR2 FQNNGV. The V and J ends lost 2 bases and 4 bases, in that order; junction bases with no gene match: 2. The CDR3 length is 14 residues. CDR3: CASSLRDRGNTIYF. CDR3 DNA sequence: TGTGCCAGCAGCTTAAGGGACAGAGGAAACACCATATATTTT.

V gene TRBV5-8 combines with J gene TRBJ2-7, with 7 bases lining up with TRBD1. CDR3 length: 16 amino acids. V lost 0 bases and J lost 2; bases outside the gene matches: 8. CDR1 and CDR2 from the germline V gene are SGHTS and YDEGEE. This CDR3 reads CASSLGGTVGTYEQYF. The CDR3 bases are TGTGCCAGCAGCTTGGGGGGGACAGTGGGCACCTACGAGCAGTACTTC. Filled out from reference TRBV5-8 and TRBJ2-7, the complete variable domain reads EAGVTQSPTHLIKTRGQQATLRCSPISGHTSVYWYQQALGLGLQFLLWYDEGEERNRGNFPPRFSGRQFPNYSSELNVNALELEDSALYLCASSLGGTVGTYEQYFGPGTRLTVT.

The chain is built from TRBV9 and TRBJ2-3; no clear D gene. V was pared by 4 bases and J by 6 bases, with 15 bases between. Germline CDR1 SGDLS, CDR2 YYNGEE. The CDR3 loop spans 14 amino acids. Here the CDR3 reads CASSRLTRRDTQYF. For the CDR3, the DNA is TGTGCCAGCAGCCGCCTGACCCGGCGGGATACGCAGTATTTT.

This clone came up once. The chain links TRBV5-8 to TRBJ2-7; TRBD1 agrees at 8 bases. Losses at the gene ends were 4 bases for V and 4 bases for J; bases not matched to a gene: 10. This CDR3 has 15 residues. CDR1 is SGHTS, CDR2 YDEGEE, per germline. The CDR3: CASSLGQGPLYEQYF. CDR3 coding DNA: TGTGCCAGCAGCCTTGGACAGGGTCCTCTATACGAGCAGTACTTC.

This clone was seen a handful of times. CDR3 bases: TGTGCCACTTGGGCGGGACAGGGGGCGGGTCAGCCCCAGCATTTT. Translated: CATWAGQGAGQPQHF. The rearrangement links TRBV28 to TRBJ1-5; 12 nucleotides agree with TRBD1. Germline CDR1 is MDHEN and CDR2 is SYDVKM. The CDR3 extends over 15 amino acids. V lost 10 bases and J lost 6; bases outside the gene matches: 10.

This clone was recorded a few times. This chain links TRBV18 with TRBJ2-5, with D perhaps TRBD2 (5 bases). The DNA end is a closer match to TRBJ2-7, so the J assignment may be wrong. Germline V gene lookup returns CDR1 KGHSH and CDR2 LQKENI. This CDR3 is 17 amino acids long. The CDR3 is CASSPPLFRGSSYEQYF. For the CDR3, the DNA is TGTGCCAGCTCACCACCTCTCTTCCGTGGGAGCTCCTACGAGCAGTACTTC.

The chain recombines TRBV7-6 with TRBJ2-1; 7 nucleotides match TRBD2. V was pared by 0 bases and J by 1 base, with 0 bases of the junction left unmatched. Germline V gene data show CDR1 as SGHVS and CDR2 as FNYEAQ. The CDR3 is 15 residues long. CDR3 loop: CASSLAAGSYNEQFF. CDR3 nucleotides: TGTGCCAGCAGCTTAGCAGCGGGGTCCTACAATGAGCAGTTCTTC.

The chain recombines TRBV28 with TRBJ1-1; 8 bases align to TRBD1. With V trimmed by 5 bases and J by 4 bases, 6 bases remained unmatched. Germline CDR1 MDHEN, CDR2 SYDVKM. This CDR3 region has 14 residues. The CDR3 protein is CASSLQGASTEAFF. For the CDR3, the DNA is TGTGCCAGCAGTCTCCAGGGGGCGAGCACTGAAGCTTTCTTT.